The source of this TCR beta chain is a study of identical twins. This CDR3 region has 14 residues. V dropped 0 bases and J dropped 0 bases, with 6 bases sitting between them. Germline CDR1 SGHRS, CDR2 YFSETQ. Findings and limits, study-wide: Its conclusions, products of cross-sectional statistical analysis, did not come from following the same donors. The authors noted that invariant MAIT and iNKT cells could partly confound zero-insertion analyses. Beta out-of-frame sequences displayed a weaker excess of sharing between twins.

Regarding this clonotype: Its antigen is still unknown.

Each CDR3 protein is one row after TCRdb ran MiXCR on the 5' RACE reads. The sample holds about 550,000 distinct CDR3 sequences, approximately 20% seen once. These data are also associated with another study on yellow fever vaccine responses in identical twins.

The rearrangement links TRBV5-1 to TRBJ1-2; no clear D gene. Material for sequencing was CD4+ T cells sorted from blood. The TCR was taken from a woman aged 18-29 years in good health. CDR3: CASSLDIANYGYTF. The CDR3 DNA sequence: TGCGCCAGCAGCTTGGACATAGCTAACTATGGCTACACCTTC.